This T cell receptor (beta chain) was observed in a study of blood T cell repertoires in COVID-19 (dated by TCRdb to the early 2020s). About the investigation overall: The collaborator samples originated in the United States, Italy and Spain and spanned the acute and convalescent phases of COVID-19. The material from the prospective study consisted of cDNA or gDNA derived from T cells, B-cell-depleted T cells, or PBMCs. The dataset comprised deeply sampled blood TCRbeta repertoires from subjects exposed to, actively infected with, or recovered from COVID-19. The repertoires were released in a freely available public database meant as a resource for research on the immune response to SARS-CoV-2. Samples came from the ongoing ImmuneRACE study (first 160 participants) plus 1,254 subjects from 6 global collaborators. The sample metadata nearly always contained a de-identified subject ID, COVID-19 status, age in years and sex. HLA class I and class II types, where available, came from metadata supplied by the sample provider rather than from assay-based typing. Paper-wide results and their limitations: The amount of clinical and demographic metadata varied by source and participant and was provided uncurated.

Trimming takes 8 bases off V and 9 bases off J; junction bases not matched to a gene: 12. Spanning cysteine to phenylalanine, the CDR3 consists of 14 amino acids. The kept DNA is CDR3 alone, 42 bases in frame from the first base. The germline V gene yields SGHNT for CDR1 and YENEEA for CDR2. A note on this clone: It has no known antigen specificity. No clone much larger than this one lies a single base away; base qualities are absent.

TCRbeta CDR3 regions were amplified from genomic DNA using the immunoSEQ Assay, a bias-controlled multiplex PCR. As for how the authors treated the data: The number of nucleated cells in each sample was estimated by amplification of reference gene primers within the assay. Sequence reads were collapsed and filtered to measure the absolute abundance of every unique TCRbeta CDR3 rearrangement. Productive Simpson clonality was computed per sample as the square root of Simpson's diversity index over productive rearrangements. TCRdb retrieved this table from immuneACCESS and kept in-frame rearrangements only. Not all clones are present; in checked studies, unresolved V genes account for under half, and no reason is known for the remainder. V and J calls plus clone size are reproduced from that table; the DNA served to infer D and trimming. The table for this sample lists roughly 200,000 clones; 70% to 85% of them were counted only once. Clones ranked in the top ten supply approximately 13% of the sample.

Samples from volunteer blood donors who had recovered from COVID-19 were contributed by a second Seattle source. The collaborating institutions used their own protocols to collect whole blood in K2EDTA tubes. For TCRbeta analysis, collaborators shipped samples in one of three forms: frozen whole blood, isolated PBMCs, or DNA extracted from either of those sample types. The chain links TRBV11-3 with TRBJ2-1; TRBD1 fits 8 bases in the junction. The TCR sequence derives from a middle-aged man who had recovered from COVID-19. What was sequenced was peripheral blood. The nucleotide sequence reads as follows: TGTGCCAGCCAAACGGGACAGGCATCGGGTGAGCAGTTCTTC. Translated, it reads CASQTGQASGEQFF.